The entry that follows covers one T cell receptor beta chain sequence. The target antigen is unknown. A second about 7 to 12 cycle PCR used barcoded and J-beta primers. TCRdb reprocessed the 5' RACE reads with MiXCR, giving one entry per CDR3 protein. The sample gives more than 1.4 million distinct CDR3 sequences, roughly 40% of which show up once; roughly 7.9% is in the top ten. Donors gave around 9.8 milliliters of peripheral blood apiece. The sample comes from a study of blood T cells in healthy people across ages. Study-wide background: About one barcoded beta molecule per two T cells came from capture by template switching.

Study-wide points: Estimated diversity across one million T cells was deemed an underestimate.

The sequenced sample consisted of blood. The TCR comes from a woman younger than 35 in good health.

CDR3 in amino acids: CASSLAGGDTYEQYF. For the CDR3, the DNA is TGTGCCAGCAGCTTAGCTGGCGGGGATACCTACGAGCAGTACTTC. The chain joins TRBV7-6 to TRBJ2-7; possibly TRBD2 for D (6 bases). The CDR3 is 15 residues long. Trimming stripped 0 bases from V and 2 bases from J, with 11 bases between. Looked up from germline, CDR1 is SGHVS and CDR2 is FNYEAQ.